The clone carrying this T cell receptor beta chain was seen at least ten times. The source of the sample is a study of Graves' ophthalmopathy and Graves' hyperthyroidism. Across the study: The blood sample was drawn at first diagnosis and before any treatment.

The CDR3 totals 14 residues. The V end was cut by 6 bases, the J end by 13 bases, with 24 bases between. Per the germline V gene, CDR1 is MDHEN and CDR2 is SYDVKM. The sequenced template was RNA, covering the TCR beta CDR3 region. An initial RT-PCR round employing HTBI primers preceded a second-round multiplex PCR. A single record per CDR3 protein comes from TCRdb applying MiXCR to the multiplex PCR reads. The data hold fewer than 600,000 distinct CDR3 sequences, with roughly 14% observed a single time. The genes are TRBV28 and TRBJ1-2, with TRBD1 as a possible D gene (6 bases). The source material was blood. The sequence was obtained from a woman in her twenties or thirties with Graves' ophthalmopathy. The CDR3 DNA is TGTGCCAGCAGCCAAGGGGTTAGGGGGGGGCGCTTCACCTTC. It is translated as CASSQGVRGGRFTF.